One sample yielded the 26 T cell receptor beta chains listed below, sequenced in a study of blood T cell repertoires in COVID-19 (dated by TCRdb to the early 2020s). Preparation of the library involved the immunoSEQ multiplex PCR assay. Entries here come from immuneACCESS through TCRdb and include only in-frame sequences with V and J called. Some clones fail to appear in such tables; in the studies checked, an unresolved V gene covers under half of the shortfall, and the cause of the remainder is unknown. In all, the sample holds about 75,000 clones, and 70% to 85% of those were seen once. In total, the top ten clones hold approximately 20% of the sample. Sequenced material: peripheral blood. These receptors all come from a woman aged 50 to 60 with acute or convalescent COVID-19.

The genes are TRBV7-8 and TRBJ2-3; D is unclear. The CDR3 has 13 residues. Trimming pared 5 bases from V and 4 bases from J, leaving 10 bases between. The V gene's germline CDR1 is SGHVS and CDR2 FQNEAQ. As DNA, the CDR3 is TGTGCCAGCAGCCCCCCAAAATCAGATACGCAGTATTTT. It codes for CASSPPKSDTQYF.

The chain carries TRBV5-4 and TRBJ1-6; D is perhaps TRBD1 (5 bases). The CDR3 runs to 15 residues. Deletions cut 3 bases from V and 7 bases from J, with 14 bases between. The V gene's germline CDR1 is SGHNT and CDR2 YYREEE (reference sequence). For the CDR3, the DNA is TGTGCCAGCAGCTCCGAGACAGCTCCCAATTCACCCCTCCACTTT. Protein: CASSSETAPNSPLHF.

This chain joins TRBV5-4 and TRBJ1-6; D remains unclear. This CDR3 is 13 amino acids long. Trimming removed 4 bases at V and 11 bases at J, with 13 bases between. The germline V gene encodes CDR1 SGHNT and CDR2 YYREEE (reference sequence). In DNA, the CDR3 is TGTGCCAGCAGCCTGGGAGGGTGGGCACCCCTCCACTTT. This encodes CASSLGGWAPLHF. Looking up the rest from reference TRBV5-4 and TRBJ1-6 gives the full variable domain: ETGVTQSPTHLIKTRGQQVTLRCSSQSGHNTVSWYQQALGQGPQFIFQYYREEENGRGNFPPRFSGLQFPNYSSELNVNALELDDSALYLCASSLGGWAPLHFGNGTRLTVT.

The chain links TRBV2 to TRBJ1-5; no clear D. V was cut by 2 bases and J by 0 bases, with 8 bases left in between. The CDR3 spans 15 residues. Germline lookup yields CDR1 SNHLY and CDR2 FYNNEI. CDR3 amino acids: CASSEFFSSNQPQHF. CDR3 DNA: TGTGCCAGCAGTGAATTCTTTAGTAGCAATCAGCCCCAGCATTTT.

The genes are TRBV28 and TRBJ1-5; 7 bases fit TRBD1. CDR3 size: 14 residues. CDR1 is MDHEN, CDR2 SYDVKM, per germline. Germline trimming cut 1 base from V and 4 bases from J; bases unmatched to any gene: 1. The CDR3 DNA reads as TGTGCCAGCAGTTTATTGGGACAGAATCAGCCCCAGCATTTT. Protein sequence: CASSLLGQNQPQHF. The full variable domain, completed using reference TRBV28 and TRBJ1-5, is DVKVTQSSRYLVKRTGEKVFLECVQDMDHENMFWYRQDPGLGLRLIYFSYDVKMKEKGDIPEGYSVSREKKERFSLILESASTNQTSMYLCASSLLGQNQPQHFGDGTRLSIL.

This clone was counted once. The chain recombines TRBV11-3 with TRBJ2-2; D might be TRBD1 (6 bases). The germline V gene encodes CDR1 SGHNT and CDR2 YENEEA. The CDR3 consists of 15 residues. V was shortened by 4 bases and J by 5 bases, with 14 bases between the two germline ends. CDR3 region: CASSSLVQGTGELFF. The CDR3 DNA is TGTGCCAGCAGCTCCTTGGTACAGGGTACCGGGGAGCTGTTTTTT.

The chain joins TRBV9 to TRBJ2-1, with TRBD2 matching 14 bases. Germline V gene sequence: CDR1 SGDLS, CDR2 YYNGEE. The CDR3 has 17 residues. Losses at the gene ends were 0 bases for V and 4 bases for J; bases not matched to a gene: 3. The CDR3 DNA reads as TGTGCCAGCAGCGTAGCGGGGACTAGCGGGAGATACAATGAGCAGTTCTTC. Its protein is CASSVAGTSGRYNEQFF. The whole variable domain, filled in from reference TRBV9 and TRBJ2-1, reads DSGVTQTPKHLITATGQRVTLRCSPRSGDLSVYWYQQSLDQGLQFLIQYYNGEERAKGNILERFSAQQFPDLHSELNLSSLELGDSALYFCASSVAGTSGRYNEQFFGPGTRLTVL.

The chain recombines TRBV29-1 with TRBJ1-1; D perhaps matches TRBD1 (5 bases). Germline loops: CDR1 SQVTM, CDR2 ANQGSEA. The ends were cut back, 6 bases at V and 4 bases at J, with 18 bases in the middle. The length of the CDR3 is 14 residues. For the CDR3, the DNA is TGCAGCGTGACAGATATGGGGTTAAGCACTGAAGCTTTCTTT. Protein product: CSVTDMGLSTEAFF. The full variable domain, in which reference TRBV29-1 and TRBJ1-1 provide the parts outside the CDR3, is SAVISQKPSRDICQRGTSLTIQCQVDSQVTMMFWYRQQPGQSLTLIATANQGSEATYESGFVIDKFPISRPNLTFSTLTVSNMSPEDSSIYLCSVTDMGLSTEAFFGQGTRLTVV.

This chain's CDR3 is CASSPGQGRSGYTF. The CDR3 nucleotides are TGTGCCAGCAGCCCGGGACAGGGGCGGAGTGGCTACACCTTC. The chain recombines TRBV5-6 with TRBJ1-2, with 10 bases identical to TRBD1. The V and J ends lost 4 bases and 7 bases, in that order; junction bases with no gene match: 7. The CDR3 covers 14 residues. CDR1 and CDR2 (germline): SGHDT, YYEEEE.

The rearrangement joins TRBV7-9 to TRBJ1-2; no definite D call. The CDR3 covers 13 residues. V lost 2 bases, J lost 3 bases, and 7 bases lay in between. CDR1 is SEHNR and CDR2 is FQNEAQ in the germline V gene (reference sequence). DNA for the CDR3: TGTGCCAGCAGCTTACTTACAGACTATGGCTACACCTTC. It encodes CASSLLTDYGYTF. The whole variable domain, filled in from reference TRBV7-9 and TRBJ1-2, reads DTGVSQNPRHKITKRGQNVTFRCDPISEHNRLYWYRQTLGQGPEFLTYFQNEAQLEKSRLLSDRFSAERPKGSFSTLEIQRTEQGDSAMYLCASSLLTDYGYTFGSGTRLTVV.

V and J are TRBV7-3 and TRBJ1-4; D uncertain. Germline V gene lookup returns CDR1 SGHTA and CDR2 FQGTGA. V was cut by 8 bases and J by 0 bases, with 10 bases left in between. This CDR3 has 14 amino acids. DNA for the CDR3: TGTGCCAGCCGACGCGGGGCAACTAATGAAAAACTGTTTTTT. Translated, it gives CASRRGATNEKLFF.

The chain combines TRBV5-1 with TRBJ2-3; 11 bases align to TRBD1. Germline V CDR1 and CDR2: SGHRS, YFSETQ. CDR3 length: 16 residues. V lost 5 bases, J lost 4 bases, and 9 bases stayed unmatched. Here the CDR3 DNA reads TGCGCCAGCAGGTTACTTCCGGGACAGGGGGCAGATACGCAGTATTTT. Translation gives CASRLLPGQGADTQYF. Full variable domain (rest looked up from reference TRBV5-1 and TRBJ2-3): KAGVTQTPRYLIKTRGQQVTLSCSPISGHRSVSWYQQTPGQGLQFLFEYFSETQRNKGNFPGRFSGRQFSNSRSEMNVSTLELGDSALYLCASRLLPGQGADTQYFGPGTRLTVL.

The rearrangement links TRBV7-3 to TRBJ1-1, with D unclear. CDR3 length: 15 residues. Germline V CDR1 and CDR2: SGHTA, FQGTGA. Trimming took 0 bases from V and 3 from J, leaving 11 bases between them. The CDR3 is CASSLTPGRDTEAFF. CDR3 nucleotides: TGTGCCAGCAGCTTAACCCCGGGAAGGGACACTGAAGCTTTCTTT.

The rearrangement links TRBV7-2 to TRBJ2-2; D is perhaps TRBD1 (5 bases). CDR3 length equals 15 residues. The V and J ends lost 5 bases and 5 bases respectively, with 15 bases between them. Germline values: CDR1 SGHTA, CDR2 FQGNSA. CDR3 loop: CASSLQLGRTGELFF. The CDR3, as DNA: TGTGCCAGCAGCCTGCAGTTGGGGCGTACCGGGGAGCTGTTTTTT.

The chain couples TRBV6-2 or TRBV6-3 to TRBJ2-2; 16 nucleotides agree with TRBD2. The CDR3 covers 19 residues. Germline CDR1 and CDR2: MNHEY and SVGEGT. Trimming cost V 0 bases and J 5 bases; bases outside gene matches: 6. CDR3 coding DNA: TGTGCCAGCAGTTACTCGGGGACTAGCGGGGGGGCCCGGACCGGGGAGCTGTTTTTT. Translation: CASSYSGTSGGARTGELFF.

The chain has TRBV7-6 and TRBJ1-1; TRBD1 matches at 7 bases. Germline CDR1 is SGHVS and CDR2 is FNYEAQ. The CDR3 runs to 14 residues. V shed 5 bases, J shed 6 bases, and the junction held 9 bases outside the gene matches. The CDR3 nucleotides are TGTGCCAGCAGCCCACTCCAGGGGGGAGCTGAAGCTTTCTTT. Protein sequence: CASSPLQGGAEAFF.

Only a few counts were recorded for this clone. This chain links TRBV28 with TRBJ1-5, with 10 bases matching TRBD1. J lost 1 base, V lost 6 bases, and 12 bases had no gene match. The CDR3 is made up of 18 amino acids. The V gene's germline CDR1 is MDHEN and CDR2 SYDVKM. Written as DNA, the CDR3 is TGTGCCAGCAGCTTGATCGGGACAGGGGCCGGAAGCAATCAGCCCCAGCATTTT. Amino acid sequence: CASSLIGTGAGSNQPQHF.

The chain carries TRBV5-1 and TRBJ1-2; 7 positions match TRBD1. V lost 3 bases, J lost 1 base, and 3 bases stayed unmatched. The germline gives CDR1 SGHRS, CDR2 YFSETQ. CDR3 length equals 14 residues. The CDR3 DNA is TGCGCCAGCAGCTGGACAGGAGATAACTATGGCTACACCTTC. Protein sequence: CASSWTGDNYGYTF. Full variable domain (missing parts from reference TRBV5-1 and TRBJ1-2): KAGVTQTPRYLIKTRGQQVTLSCSPISGHRSVSWYQQTPGQGLQFLFEYFSETQRNKGNFPGRFSGRQFSNSRSEMNVSTLELGDSALYLCASSWTGDNYGYTFGSGTRLTVV.

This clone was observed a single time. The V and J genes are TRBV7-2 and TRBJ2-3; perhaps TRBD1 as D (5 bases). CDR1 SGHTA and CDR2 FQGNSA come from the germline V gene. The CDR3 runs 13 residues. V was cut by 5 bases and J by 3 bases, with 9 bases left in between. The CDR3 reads CASSVQGTDTQYF. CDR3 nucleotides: TGTGCCAGCAGCGTCCAGGGTACAGATACGCAGTATTTT.

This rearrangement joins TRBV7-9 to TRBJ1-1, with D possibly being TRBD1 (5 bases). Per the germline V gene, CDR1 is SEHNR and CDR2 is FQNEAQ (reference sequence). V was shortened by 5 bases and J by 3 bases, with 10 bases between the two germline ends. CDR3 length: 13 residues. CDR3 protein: CASSQRTYTEAFF. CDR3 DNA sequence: TGTGCCAGCAGCCAACGGACATACACTGAAGCTTTCTTT.

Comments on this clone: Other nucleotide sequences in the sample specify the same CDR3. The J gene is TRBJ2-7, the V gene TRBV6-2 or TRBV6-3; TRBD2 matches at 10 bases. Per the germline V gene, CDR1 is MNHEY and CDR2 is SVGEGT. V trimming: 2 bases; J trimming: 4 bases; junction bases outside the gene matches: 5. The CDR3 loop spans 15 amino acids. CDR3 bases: TGTGCCAGCAGTTACGGGACTAGCGAGAGATACGAGCAGTACTTC. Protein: CASSYGTSERYEQYF.

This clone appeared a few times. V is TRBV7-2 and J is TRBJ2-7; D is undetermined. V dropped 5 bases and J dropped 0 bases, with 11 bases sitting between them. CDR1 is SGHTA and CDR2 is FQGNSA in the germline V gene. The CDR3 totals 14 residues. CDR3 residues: CASSPLPSSYEQYF. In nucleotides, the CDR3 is TGTGCCAGCAGCCCCCTTCCTAGCTCCTACGAGCAGTACTTC. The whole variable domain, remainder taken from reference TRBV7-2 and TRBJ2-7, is GAGVSQSPSNKVTEKGKDVELRCDPISGHTALYWYRQSLGQGLEFLIYFQGNSAPDKSGLPSDRFSAERTGGSVSTLTIQRTQQEDSAVYLCASSPLPSSYEQYFGPGTRLTVT.

In DNA, the CDR3 is TGCAGCGTACAGGGGGAGTACCAAGAGACCCAGTACTTC. Protein sequence: CSVQGEYQETQYF. The chain carries TRBV29-1 and TRBJ2-5; 8 bases agree with TRBD1. Germline V gene sequence: CDR1 SQVTM, CDR2 ANQGSEA. The CDR3 loop spans 13 amino acids. J lost 0 bases, V lost 6 bases, and 3 bases had no gene match.

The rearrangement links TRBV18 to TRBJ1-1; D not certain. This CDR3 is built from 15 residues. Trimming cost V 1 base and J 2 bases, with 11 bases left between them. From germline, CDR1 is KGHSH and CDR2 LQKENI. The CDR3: CASSPREVGNTEAFF. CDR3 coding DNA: TGTGCCAGCTCACCACGGGAGGTGGGTAACACTGAAGCTTTCTTT. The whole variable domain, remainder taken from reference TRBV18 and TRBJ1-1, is NAGVMQNPRHLVRRRGQEARLRCSPMKGHSHVYWYRQLPEEGLKFMVYLQKENIIDESGMPKERFSAEFPKEGPSILRIQQVVRGDSAAYFCASSPREVGNTEAFFGQGTRLTVV.

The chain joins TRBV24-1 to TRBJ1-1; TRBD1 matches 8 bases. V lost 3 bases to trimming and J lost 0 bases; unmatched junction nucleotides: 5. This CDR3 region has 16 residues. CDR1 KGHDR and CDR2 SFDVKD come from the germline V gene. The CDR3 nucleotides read TGTGCCACCAGTGATGGACAGGGTTTGATGAACACTGAAGCTTTCTTT. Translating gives CATSDGQGLMNTEAFF.

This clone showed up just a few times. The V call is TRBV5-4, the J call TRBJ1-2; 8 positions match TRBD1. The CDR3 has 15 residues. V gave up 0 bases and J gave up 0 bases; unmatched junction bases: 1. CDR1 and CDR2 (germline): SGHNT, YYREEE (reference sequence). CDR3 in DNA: TGTGCCAGCAGCTTGGCGACAGGGGCTAACTATGGCTACACCTTC. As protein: CASSLATGANYGYTF.